This T cell receptor (beta chain) was recorded in a study of somatic mutations in cytotoxic T cells in rheumatoid arthritis. Repertoires were generated with immunoSEQ multiplex PCR, while TCRdb's copy carries only in-frame clones and drops some. This sample carries 25,000 to 30,000 clones, roughly 80% of them seen once, and the ten largest clones take about 5.2%. With 5 bases removed from V and 2 bases from J, the gap between germline ends came to 11 bases. CDR1 MNHEY and CDR2 SMNVEV come from the germline V gene (reference sequence). This CDR3 is built from 14 residues. The sequencing input was CD8+ T cells sorted from blood. The V gene is TRBV27, the J gene TRBJ2-3; no firm D call. The TCR comes from a man aged 45-60 years in good health. CDR3 DNA sequence: TGTGCCAGCAGTCGCTCCATCAACACAGATACGCAGTATTTT. Translation: CASSRSINTDTQYF.